The entry below describes one TCR beta chain. Its antigen is not known. The record originates from a study of regulatory T cells in long-lasting Graves disease. Libraries of TCR beta came from iRepertoire HTBI primers plus Arm-PCR of CDR3 regions. TCRdb re-analysed the multiplex PCR reads in MiXCR, keeping a single row per CDR3 protein. The sample includes some 410,000 distinct CDR3 sequences, roughly 15% of them seen just once. General study findings and limits: There was favoring of TRBV28, TRBJ1-2 and TRBJ2-5 in persistent disease.

As to time point: newly diagnosed GD, antithyroid drugs for less than 3 months. The TCR library used RNA extracted from PBMCs. Trimming stripped 4 bases from V and 6 bases from J, with 22 bases between. There are 16 residues in the CDR3. Germline CDR1 reads MNHEY; CDR2 reads SVGEGT. The sample also formed part of further work on T cells in Graves' hyperthyroidism and ophthalmopathy. In that study: Newly diagnosed hyperthyroidism patients aged 18 to 65 years had disease lasting under 2 months.

This chain links TRBV6-2 or TRBV6-3 with TRBJ2-7; perhaps TRBD1 as D (6 bases). The sequence came from a woman aged 25 to 39 with Graves disease. Sequencing used peripheral blood mononuclear cells (PBMCs), obtained at new diagnosis, from a patient treated with antithyroid drugs. This CDR3 is CASSSCTGSGSCEQYF. DNA for the CDR3: TGTGCCAGCAGTTCCTGTACAGGGTCGGGTTCGTGCGAGCAGTACTTC.